The 9 T cell receptor beta chains in this list originate from one sample, sequenced in a study of CD8 T cells in Susac syndrome. Random hexamers served to reverse transcribe roughly 0.45 to 1 ug RNA. TCRdb itself ran the immunoSEQ multiplex PCR reads through MiXCR, one entry per CDR3 protein. The table has about 180,000 distinct CDR3 sequences, 94% seen once. Sequencing was done on a sample of CD4+ T cells from PBMCs. All receptors derive from a human donor with Susac syndrome.

The V gene is TRBV7-9, the J gene TRBJ2-7; possibly TRBD2 for D (5 bases). The CDR3 has 15 amino acids. Trimming shortened V by 3 bases and J by 7 bases, and 19 bases separated the two germline ends. CDR1 is SEHNR, CDR2 FQNEAQ, per germline (reference sequence). CDR3 coding DNA: TGTGCCAGCAGCTTCGAGGGAACAAATCCCGGGGAGCAGTACTTC. Protein product: CASSFEGTNPGEQYF.

A single count supports this clonotype. The rearrangement uses TRBV25-1 and TRBJ1-1; D is undetermined. The CDR3 length is 14 residues. V was clipped by 3 bases and J by 1 base, with 9 bases between them. From germline, CDR1 is MGHDK and CDR2 SYGVNS. The CDR3 nucleotides read TGTGCCAGCAGTGACGTCTCAGGGAACACTGAAGCTTTCTTT. Residues: CASSDVSGNTEAFF.

The genes are TRBV5-1 and TRBJ1-3; no firm D call. V lost 3 bases and J 0 bases, leaving 7 bases between the germline ends. The germline V gene encodes CDR1 SGHRS and CDR2 YFSETQ. The CDR3 loop spans 14 amino acids. DNA of the CDR3: TGCGCCAGCAGCTCTGATACCTCTGGAAACACCATATATTTT. Translation gives CASSSDTSGNTIYF.

V is TRBV12-3 or TRBV12-4 and J is TRBJ2-1; D is possibly TRBD2 (5 bases). The CDR3 totals 15 residues. The V and J ends lost 5 bases and 8 bases respectively, with 19 bases between them. Here the CDR3 DNA reads TGTGCCAGCAGTACCCGGGGAGCCCCCGGCGATGAGCAGTTCTTC. Encoded protein: CASSTRGAPGDEQFF.

The chain combines TRBV4-1 with TRBJ2-7; unclear D gene. V was shortened by 3 bases and J by 0 bases, with 12 bases between the two germline ends. The CDR3 is made up of 15 amino acids. The V gene's germline CDR1 is MGHRA and CDR2 YSYEKL. The CDR3 region is CASSHPGQSSYEQYF. As DNA, the CDR3 is TGCGCCAGCAGCCACCCTGGGCAGAGCTCCTACGAGCAGTACTTC.

The chain combines TRBV18 with TRBJ1-3; no clear D gene. V shed 3 bases and J shed 7 bases, with 7 bases lying between them. This CDR3 spans 12 amino acids. Germline CDR1 and CDR2: KGHSH and LQKENI. The CDR3 sequence: CASSPDGNTIYF. The CDR3 DNA follows: TGTGCCAGCTCACCGGATGGGAACACCATATATTTT.

The chain combines TRBV6-5 with TRBJ2-5, with TRBD2 matching over 10 bases. Germline CDR1 and CDR2: MNHEY and SVGAGI. Germline trimming cut 4 bases from V and 2 bases from J; bases unmatched to any gene: 4. There are 15 residues in the CDR3. The CDR3 DNA reads TGTGCCAGCAGTTCTCCGGGACTAGCGCAAGAGACCCAGTACTTC. Translating gives CASSSPGLAQETQYF.

The chain recombines TRBV19 with TRBJ2-1; D tentatively fits TRBD1 or TRBD2 (5 bases each). V was pared by 8 bases and J by 12 bases, with 14 bases between. The CDR3 runs 11 residues. The germline V gene has CDR1 LNHDA and CDR2 SQIVND (reference sequence). The CDR3 sequence: CASFIAGRQFF. The DNA for the CDR3 is TGTGCCAGTTTCATTGCAGGGAGGCAGTTCTTC.

The chain links TRBV11-2 to TRBJ1-6; no definite D call. This CDR3 spans 12 amino acids. The germline V gene encodes CDR1 SGHAT and CDR2 FQNNGV. The V end was cut by 1 base, the J end by 8 bases, with 3 bases between. The CDR3 DNA reads TGTGCCAGCAGCTTAGGTGATTCACCCCTCCACTTT. Residues: CASSLGDSPLHF.